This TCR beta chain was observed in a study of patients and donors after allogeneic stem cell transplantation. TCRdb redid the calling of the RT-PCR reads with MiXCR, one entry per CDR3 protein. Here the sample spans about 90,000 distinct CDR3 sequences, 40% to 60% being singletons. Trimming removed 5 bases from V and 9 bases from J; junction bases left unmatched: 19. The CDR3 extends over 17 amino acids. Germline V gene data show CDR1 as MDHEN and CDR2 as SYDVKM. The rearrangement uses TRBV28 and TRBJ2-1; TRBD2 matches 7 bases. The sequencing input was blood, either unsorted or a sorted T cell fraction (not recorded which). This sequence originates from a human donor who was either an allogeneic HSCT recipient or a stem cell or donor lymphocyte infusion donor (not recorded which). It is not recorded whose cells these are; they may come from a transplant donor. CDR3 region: CASSAPPGEGRGGEQFF. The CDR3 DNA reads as TGTGCCAGCAGTGCCCCTCCGGGGGAGGGCCGGGGCGGTGAGCAGTTCTTC.